A selection of T cell receptor beta chains follows, all from one sample in a study of naive and memory T cell subsets. TCRdb reanalysed the UMI-ligation and nested PCR reads using MiXCR and keeps one entry per CDR3 protein. In the table there are under 150,000 distinct CDR3 sequences, about 15% of which are singletons. The sample was naive CD4+ T cells from blood. Source of these receptors: a human donor in good health. Each CDR3 is given with its conserved first and last residue. D genes are given only for firm matches. Size tells how often a clone was seen (once, few, many) or the class of an expanded clone, and some rows leave it out.

cdr3_length	v_call	d_call	clone_size	j_call	cdr3_nt	cdr3_aa
12	TRBV6-2/TRBV6-3	NA	few	TRBJ2-5	TGTGCCAGCAGTTACTCGATGGAGACCCAGTACTTC	CASSYSMETQYF
14	TRBV3-1	NA	NA	TRBJ2-5	TGTGCCAGCAGCCAACGGGGTGATTCGGTGGCCCAGTACTTC	CASSQRGDSVAQYF
15	TRBV5-5	TRBD1	few	TRBJ2-3	TGTGCCAGCGGACGCCGGACAGGGGGCACAGATACGCAGTATTTT	CASGRRTGGTDTQYF
15	TRBV4-2	TRBD2	few	TRBJ2-3	TGTGCCAGCAGCCTGACTAGCGGGAGAACAGATACGCAGTATTTT	CASSLTSGRTDTQYF
15	TRBV3-1	TRBD1	NA	TRBJ2-1	TGTGCCAGCAGCCTCCCGGGACAGGGGTCGAATGAGCAGTTCTTC	CASSLPGQGSNEQFF
12	TRBV12-3/TRBV12-4	NA	many	TRBJ2-5	TGTGCCAGCAGTCGCCATGAAGAGACCCAGTACTTC	CASSRHEETQYF
20	TRBV10-1	TRBD2	few	TRBJ2-2	TGCGCCAGCAGTTCACCGGGACTAGCGGGCGACAGAGCGAACACCGGGGAGCTGTTTTTT	CASSSPGLAGDRANTGELFF
14	TRBV6-2/TRBV6-3	NA	NA	TRBJ1-5	TGTGCCAGCAGTTACCCACAGGGTAGGCAGCCCCAGCATTTT	CASSYPQGRQPQHF
15	TRBV29-1	NA	few	TRBJ2-3	TGCAGCGTTACCCGGATGGAGCAGAACACAGATACGCAGTATTTT	CSVTRMEQNTDTQYF
13	TRBV5-1	NA	few	TRBJ2-3	TGCGCCAGCAGCTCTGGAGGGATGGATACGCAGTATTTT	CASSSGGMDTQYF
16	TRBV11-2	NA	few	TRBJ2-4	TGTGCCAGCAGCTTAGCTTGGGTGGGCGGTGGAGGCATTCAGTACTTC	CASSLAWVGGGGIQYF
16	TRBV24-1	NA	NA	TRBJ1-5	TGTGCCACCAGTGTTAAAGTCATCCCACTCAATCAGCCCCAGCATTTT	CATSVKVIPLNQPQHF
15	TRBV6-5	NA	NA	TRBJ1-1	TGTGCCAGCAGACCCGACCAGCGTTTGAACACTGAAGCTTTCTTT	CASRPDQRLNTEAFF
16	TRBV29-1	NA	few	TRBJ2-2	TGCAGCGTTGAAAAACCCCTGACAGGGAACACCGGGGAGCTGTTTTTT	CSVEKPLTGNTGELFF
17	TRBV5-1	NA	few	TRBJ2-6	TGCGCCAGCAGCGAAAATCTACTGGGCTCTGGGGCCAACGTCCTGACTTTC	CASSENLLGSGANVLTF
12	TRBV24-1	NA	NA	TRBJ2-1	TGTGCCACCAGTGGGCACAACCATGAGCAGTTCTTC	CATSGHNHEQFF
15	TRBV5-1	NA	few	TRBJ1-2	TGCGCCAGCAGCCCGTCAACAGGGTTCATATATGGCTACACCTTC	CASSPSTGFIYGYTF
15	TRBV6-5	NA	NA	TRBJ1-2	TGTGCCAGCAGCCCGGGGGGGGCCGCCTACTATGGCTACACCTTC	CASSPGGAAYYGYTF
13	TRBV7-7	NA	few	TRBJ2-1	TGTGCCAGCAGCTCCCCGGGAAACAATGAGCAGTTCTTC	CASSSPGNNEQFF
15	TRBV11-1	NA	NA	TRBJ2-1	TGTGCCAGTTCGCAGACGGGAGCTACATACAATGAGCAGTTCTTC	CASSQTGATYNEQFF
18	TRBV9	TRBD2	few	TRBJ2-2	TGTGCCAGCAGCGCCCGCCCCGGGACTAGCGGGAGGGTGGGGGAGCTGTTTTTT	CASSARPGTSGRVGELFF
12	TRBV20-1	NA	few	TRBJ1-5	TGCAGTGCTAGAGGCAGCAATCAGCCCCAGCATTTT	CSARGSNQPQHF
14	TRBV12-3/TRBV12-4	TRBD1	few	TRBJ2-3	TGTGCCAGCAGGATGACAGGGGGCTCAGATACGCAGTATTTT	CASRMTGGSDTQYF
18	TRBV20-1	TRBD2	NA	TRBJ2-2	TGCAGTGCTAGACCAAGGTCTAGCGGAAGTCGGAACACCGGGGAGCTGTTTTTT	CSARPRSSGSRNTGELFF
14	TRBV29-1	NA	NA	TRBJ1-2	TGCAGCGTTCACGACCTACTCCAACATTATGGCTACACCTTC	CSVHDLLQHYGYTF
11	TRBV12-3/TRBV12-4	NA	many	TRBJ2-5	TGTGCCAGCAGCTTTGGGGAGACCCAGTACTTC	CASSFGETQYF
14	TRBV5-1	NA	NA	TRBJ2-3	TGCGCCAGCAGTATTTGGGGGAACACAGATACGCAGTATTTT	CASSIWGNTDTQYF
18	TRBV20-1	TRBD2	few	TRBJ2-1	TGCAGTGCTAGAGACCAAACCCCGGGAGGGGGCTCCTACAATGAGCAGTTCTTC	CSARDQTPGGGSYNEQFF
14	TRBV4-2	NA	NA	TRBJ2-5	TGTGCCAGCAGCCGAGACACTAACCAAGAGACCCAGTACTTC	CASSRDTNQETQYF
13	TRBV7-2	NA	NA	TRBJ1-6	TGTGCCAGCAAAGAGCCTAATAATTCACCCCTCCACTTT	CASKEPNNSPLHF
17	TRBV20-1	NA	NA	TRBJ1-6	TGCAGTGCTAGGAGGGAGACAGTTACCTCCTATAATTCACCCCTCCACTTT	CSARRETVTSYNSPLHF
14	TRBV6-2/TRBV6-3	TRBD2	NA	TRBJ2-1	TGTGCCCTGGCTGACCACGGGAGGCGCAATGAGCAGTTCTTC	CALADHGRRNEQFF
16	TRBV2	NA	NA	TRBJ1-4	TGTGCCTCCAGCATAAAATCGAGTTCAACTAATGAAAAACTGTTTTTT	CASSIKSSSTNEKLFF
15	TRBV4-2	TRBD2	many	TRBJ2-1	TGTGCCAGCAGCCAGGGACTAGCGGCATACAATGAGCAGTTCTTC	CASSQGLAAYNEQFF
12	TRBV28	NA	NA	TRBJ2-1	TGTGCCAGCATTACTAGTTTCGGAGAGCAGTTCTTC	CASITSFGEQFF
14	TRBV7-2	NA	few	TRBJ1-2	TGTGCCAGCAGCTACTCAAGGGACCCGGGCGGCTACACCTTC	CASSYSRDPGGYTF
11	TRBV20-1	TRBD2	NA	TRBJ2-7	TGCAGTGCTAAGGCTAGCGGGAGGGTGCACTTC	CSAKASGRVHF
13	TRBV12-3/TRBV12-4	TRBD1	few	TRBJ2-1	TGTGCCAGCAGTTCGGACAGGGCCCATGAGCAGTTCTTC	CASSSDRAHEQFF
12	TRBV12-3/TRBV12-4	TRBD1	many	TRBJ2-7	TGTGCCAGCAGCCGCACAGGGGTCGAGCAGTACTTC	CASSRTGVEQYF
13	TRBV10-3	TRBD1	many	TRBJ2-7	TGTGCCATCAGTGGGACAGGGAACTACGAGCAGTACTTC	CAISGTGNYEQYF
16	TRBV5-1	NA	few	TRBJ1-2	TGCGCCAGCAGCTTGGCCCTCGGGCCAGTCGGCTATGGCTACACCTTC	CASSLALGPVGYGYTF